This TCR beta chain was sequenced for a study of HIV-infected patients and healthy controls. Trimming pared 0 bases from V and 0 bases from J, leaving 11 bases between. This CDR3 has 15 amino acids. The germline V gene has CDR1 DFQATT and CDR2 SNEGSKA (reference sequence). This clonotype has ten or more counts. TCRdb fed the 5' RACE reads into MiXCR, producing one record per CDR3 protein. The sample lists around 67,000 distinct CDR3 sequences; about 16% were seen once. The receptor was derived from a human donor in good health. The specimen was CD4+ T cells from blood. The chain carries TRBV20-1 and TRBJ2-5; no firm D call. The CDR3 DNA reads as TGCAGTGCTAGAGATGGATTTTGGGACCAAGAGACCCAGTACTTC. This codes for CSARDGFWDQETQYF.